The rows below give T cell receptor beta chains drawn from one sample of a study of OX40 agonist ivuxolimab in advanced cancers. TCRdb's table, derived via immunoSEQ multiplex PCR, lists solely in-frame clones and lacks some. The repertoire includes 30,000 to 45,000 clones, about 88% of them detected once, and 13% sits in the top ten. Sequencing was performed on CD4+ or CD8+ T cells sorted from blood, taken in a trial of the OX40 agonist ivuxolimab. These receptors were obtained from an adult with an advanced solid tumor such as melanoma, head and neck, liver or kidney cancer. Both conserved end residues are part of each CDR3. The D gene is left open where the match is weak. The size of a clone is reported for some rows only, either as once, few or many, or as a class for expanded clones.

v_gene	j_gene	abundance	d_gene	CDR3aa	CDR3nt
TRBV5-4	TRBJ1-1	-	TRBD1	CASSTTGGTEAFF	TGTGCCAGCAGCACAACAGGGGGGACTGAAGCTTTCTTT
TRBV4-2	TRBJ2-3	-	-	CASSQDSVAVLTDTQYF	TGTGCCAGCAGCCAAGATTCAGTGGCGGTCCTCACAGATACGCAGTATTTT
TRBV7-6	TRBJ2-7	few	-	CASSSQGEQYF	TGTGCCAGCAGCTCGCAGGGTGAGCAGTACTTC
TRBV5-1	TRBJ1-1	-	-	CASSLLGNTEAFF	TGCGCCAGCAGCTTGTTGGGGAACACTGAAGCTTTCTTT
TRBV4-1	TRBJ2-3	-	TRBD2	CASSQITSGSSTDTQYF	TGCGCCAGCAGCCAAATAACTAGCGGAAGCAGCACAGATACGCAGTATTTT
TRBV27	TRBJ2-3	-	-	CASSWRQGGSTDTQYF	TGTGCCAGCAGTTGGCGGCAGGGCGGAAGCACAGATACGCAGTATTTT
TRBV5-6	TRBJ1-2	-	-	CASSWDNYGYTF	TGTGCCAGCAGCTGGGACAACTATGGCTACACCTTC
TRBV28	TRBJ2-7	once	-	CASSTPGASYEQYF	TGTGCCAGCAGTACGCCAGGGGCCTCCTACGAGCAGTACTTC
TRBV19	TRBJ2-1	once	-	CASSISSNEQFF	TGTGCCAGTAGTATAAGTTCGAATGAGCAGTTCTTC
TRBV28	TRBJ2-3	-	-	CASSLFGQAGGDTQYF	TGTGCCAGCAGTTTATTCGGACAGGCCGGGGGGGATACGCAGTATTTT
TRBV4-2	TRBJ2-1	-	TRBD2	CASSHGTSDINEQFF	TGTGCCAGCAGCCACGGGACTAGCGATATCAATGAGCAGTTCTTC
TRBV28	TRBJ1-1	once	-	CASTFPDGLNTEAFF	TGTGCCAGCACCTTCCCGGACGGATTGAACACTGAAGCTTTCTTT
TRBV28	TRBJ1-2	-	-	CASSAYQADNYGYTF	TGTGCCAGCAGTGCCTACCAGGCCGACAACTATGGCTACACCTTC